Below, 31 T cell receptor beta chains from the same sample are listed, as sequenced in a study of PD-1 blockade in classical Hodgkin lymphoma. Autologous stem cell transplantation was followed by relapse in every patient, and brentuximab vedotin exposure varied. The protocol was immunoSEQ multiplex PCR, while the TCRdb copy is restricted to in-frame clones and leaves out a portion. The table lists tens of thousands of clones, approximately 73% of them singletons. The sample here was peripheral blood mononuclear cells (PBMCs), taken before the second cycle of nivolumab. All receptors derive from a human donor with classical Hodgkin lymphoma.

The CDR3 bases are TGTGCCAGCAGTCACCGGGACAGGGGCCACCAAGAGACCCAGTACTTC. Translation gives CASSHRDRGHQETQYF. V and J are TRBV7-9 and TRBJ2-5, with 10 bases that match TRBD1. With 6 bases clipped from V and 0 bases from J, the junction kept 7 bases outside the gene matches. CDR3 length equals 16 residues. Germline CDR1 reads SEHNR; CDR2 reads FQNEAQ (reference sequence).

The chain recombines TRBV28 with TRBJ2-4; 7 nucleotides match TRBD2. The V segment lost 5 bases and the J segment 9 bases; nucleotides outside the gene matches: 13. This CDR3 is 15 amino acids long. Germline V CDR1 and CDR2: MDHEN, SYDVKM. This chain's CDR3 is CASSPTMGGLGIQYF. CDR3 nucleotides: TGTGCCAGCAGTCCAACAATGGGAGGGTTGGGCATTCAGTACTTC.

The CDR3 nucleotides are TGTGCCAGCAGCCAAGTGGACAGGGCGCAAGGGGAGCTGTTTTTT. As protein: CASSQVDRAQGELFF. The chain has TRBV14 and TRBJ2-2; 8 bases match TRBD1. The CDR3 is 15 amino acids. V trimming: 1 base; J trimming: 8 bases; junction bases outside the gene matches: 6. CDR1 SGHDN and CDR2 FVKESK come from the germline V gene.

This rearrangement joins TRBV27 to TRBJ2-7; D perhaps matches TRBD1 (6 bases). V lost 5 bases, J lost 2 bases, and 13 bases lay in between. This CDR3 is built from 14 residues. Looked up from germline, CDR1 is MNHEY and CDR2 is SMNVEV (reference sequence). DNA of the CDR3: TGTGCCAGCAGTAGTTCGACAGGACCCTACGAGCAGTACTTC. As protein: CASSSSTGPYEQYF.

CDR3 amino acids: CAISGRETYTGELFF. DNA for the CDR3: TGTGCCATCTCTGGCCGGGAAACCTACACCGGGGAGCTGTTTTTT. The chain links TRBV10-3 to TRBJ2-2, with D perhaps TRBD2 (5 bases). This CDR3 contains 15 residues. The germline V gene has CDR1 ENHRY and CDR2 SYGVKD. Trimming left V 8 bases short and J 3 bases short, with 16 bases between.

A few counts support this clone. V usage is TRBV28 and J usage is TRBJ1-5; no clear D. Trimming removed 6 bases at V and 3 bases at J, with 12 bases between. The CDR3 spans 14 residues. The V gene's germline CDR1 is MDHEN and CDR2 SYDVKM. In nucleotides, the CDR3 is TGTGCCAGCAGCTTAACAGAGTACAATCAGCCCCAGCATTTT. It is translated as CASSLTEYNQPQHF.

The chain couples TRBV7-9 to TRBJ1-3; D unresolved. Germline CDR1 reads SEHNR; CDR2 reads FQNEAQ (reference sequence). CDR3 length equals 15 residues. Trimming pared 5 bases from V and 4 bases from J, leaving 15 bases between. The CDR3 is CASSQVGTLGNTIYF. The CDR3 DNA reads as TGTGCCAGCAGCCAGGTTGGAACTTTAGGAAACACCATATATTTT.

This clone was detected only a few times. The chain has TRBV6-6 and TRBJ2-1; D is possibly TRBD1 or TRBD2 (6 bases each). The CDR3 length is 14 residues. Germline V gives CDR1 MNHNY, CDR2 SVGAGI (reference sequence). Trimming left V 2 bases short and J 8 bases short, with 13 bases between. The CDR3 spells CASSYGRGLHEQFF. In DNA form, the CDR3 reads TGTGCCAGCAGTTACGGCCGGGGGCTCCATGAGCAGTTCTTC.

The genes are TRBV27 and TRBJ1-3; no clear D gene. The germline V gene encodes CDR1 MNHEY and CDR2 SMNVEV (reference sequence). The CDR3 is 13 amino acids. The V gene lost 4 bases and the J gene lost 7 bases, with 11 bases spanning the gap. The CDR3 spells CASSSGIGNTIYF. The CDR3 nucleotides are TGTGCCAGCAGTTCGGGGATCGGGAACACCATATATTTT.

This chain uses TRBV6-6 with TRBJ1-2, with D possibly being TRBD1 (6 bases). Germline loops: CDR1 MNHNY, CDR2 SVGAGI (reference sequence). CDR3 length equals 12 residues. The germline V and J ends were trimmed by 6 bases and 7 bases, with 12 bases remaining between them. CDR3 in DNA: TGTGCCAGCAGGGGGGCTTTGGGTGGCTACACCTTC. It encodes CASRGALGGYTF.

The chain is built from TRBV7-2 and TRBJ1-3; D possibly corresponds to TRBD1 (6 bases). Germline CDR1 and CDR2: SGHTA and FQGNSA. The CDR3 has 15 residues. V was shortened by 1 base and J by 2 bases, with 9 bases between the two germline ends. The CDR3 is CASSLGAGAGNTIYF. The CDR3 nucleotides are TGTGCCAGCAGCTTAGGGGCAGGGGCTGGAAACACCATATATTTT.

This clone was observed a single time. The V call is TRBV28, the J call TRBJ1-2, with 7 nucleotides matching TRBD1. CDR3 length: 13 amino acids. Looked up from germline, CDR1 is MDHEN and CDR2 is SYDVKM. The V and J ends lost 5 bases and 4 bases, in that order; junction bases with no gene match: 4. Written as DNA, the CDR3 is TGTGCCAGCAGTATTACAGGGGTCTATGGCTACACCTTC. It yields the protein CASSITGVYGYTF.

This clone has only a few counts. At the DNA level, this CDR3 is encoded by other sequences in the same sample as well. This chain joins TRBV6-6 and TRBJ2-3; the match to TRBD1 covers 9 bases. The CDR3 contains 15 residues. V dropped 0 bases and J dropped 3; count of bases not matched to a gene: 1. In germline, CDR1 is MNHNY, CDR2 SVGAGI (reference sequence). CDR3 nucleotides: TGTGCCAGCAGTTACTCGGGGACAGGGACAGATACGCAGTATTTT. It translates to CASSYSGTGTDTQYF.

The rearrangement uses TRBV5-1 and TRBJ2-1, with D unclear. V was cut by 2 bases and J by 7 bases, with 10 bases left in between. This CDR3 has 13 residues. Germline-derived CDR1 and CDR2 are SGHRS and YFSETQ. The CDR3 DNA reads as TGCGCCAGCAGCTTAGCCCCTAGAAATGAGCAGTTCTTC. As protein: CASSLAPRNEQFF.

A few counts support this clone. The V call is TRBV7-2, the J call TRBJ2-7; D call uncertain. From germline, CDR1 is SGHTA and CDR2 FQGNSA. The CDR3 is made up of 13 amino acids. Trimming cost V 3 bases and J 0 bases, with 6 bases left between them. DNA of the CDR3: TGTGCCAGCAGCTTCGGGCCCTCCTACGAGCAGTACTTC. Its translation is CASSFGPSYEQYF.

A few counts support this clone. V gene TRBV25-1 combines with J gene TRBJ1-5, with D perhaps TRBD1 (5 bases). V dropped 6 bases and J dropped 1 base, with 13 bases sitting between them. CDR1 and CDR2 (germline): MGHDK, SYGVNS. CDR3 length equals 15 residues. CDR3 protein: CASSSGGGSNQPQHF. The CDR3 DNA sequence: TGTGCCAGCAGCTCCGGGGGGGGAAGCAATCAGCCCCAGCATTTT.

The rearrangement links TRBV9 to TRBJ2-1; D might be TRBD1 (6 bases). CDR1 SGDLS and CDR2 YYNGEE come from the germline V gene. The CDR3 has 14 residues. Trimming pared 4 bases from V and 2 bases from J, leaving 10 bases between. As DNA, the CDR3 is TGTGCCAGCAGCCCAAGACAGGCCTACAATGAGCAGTTCTTC. Amino acid sequence: CASSPRQAYNEQFF.

The genes are TRBV28 and TRBJ2-7; maybe TRBD2 (6 bases). In germline, CDR1 is MDHEN, CDR2 SYDVKM. V lost 4 bases, J lost 4 bases, and 8 bases lay in between. The CDR3 extends over 12 amino acids. CDR3 amino acids: CASSSGRYEQYF. The CDR3 bases are TGTGCCAGCAGTTCAGGGAGGTACGAGCAGTACTTC.

This clone was counted a few times. The genes are TRBV18 and TRBJ2-7, with 9 bases aligning to TRBD1. The CDR3 consists of 15 residues. Per germline, CDR1 KGHSH and CDR2 LQKENI. V dropped 6 bases and J dropped 7; count of bases not matched to a gene: 13. The CDR3 region has the DNA TGTGCCAGCTCGTCGAGTCGGGACAGGGCTCAGGAGCAGTACTTC. This sequence encodes CASSSSRDRAQEQYF.

This chain links TRBV15 with TRBJ2-7; no clear D. This CDR3 is built from 13 residues. Germline V gene sequence: CDR1 LNHNV, CDR2 YYDKDF (reference sequence). Trimming shortened V by 8 bases and J by 6 bases, and 17 bases separated the two germline ends. For the CDR3, the DNA is TGTGCCACCTCCGCCGATGCCCAGTCCGAGCAGTACTTC. Translation: CATSADAQSEQYF.

Remarks on this clone: Just one base apart from a much larger clone, this may be a read error. Given the absence of the conserved phenylalanine or tryptophan at the CDR3 end, a read error is likely. The rearrangement uses TRBV6-6 and TRBJ2-2; no clear D gene. Trimming left V 7 bases short and J 1 base short, with 13 bases between. Germline values: CDR1 MNHNY, CDR2 SVGAGI (reference sequence). The CDR3 has 15 residues. CDR3 amino acids: CASTQGERNTGELFS. CDR3 DNA sequence: TGTGCCAGCACTCAAGGAGAGAGGAACACCGGGGAGCTGTTTTCT.

This clone appeared a few times. The J gene is TRBJ2-7, the V gene TRBV28, with D hard to call. Trimming cost V 6 bases and J 6 bases, with 18 bases left between them. Germline V lookup: CDR1 MDHEN, CDR2 SYDVKM. The CDR3 has 14 amino acids. CDR3 residues: CASSPRGAVFEQYF. CDR3 in DNA: TGTGCCAGCAGCCCCAGAGGTGCCGTATTCGAGCAGTACTTC.

This chain uses TRBV5-1 with TRBJ2-7; D is unresolved. The CDR3 spans 14 residues. V dropped 0 bases and J dropped 5 bases, with 12 bases sitting between them. Germline V gives CDR1 SGHRS, CDR2 YFSETQ. The CDR3 loop is CASSLEGWYDEQYF. CDR3 bases: TGCGCCAGCAGCTTGGAAGGGTGGTATGACGAGCAGTACTTC.

The V call is TRBV7-2, the J call TRBJ1-2; TRBD1 matches 9 bases. The V and J ends lost 5 bases and 3 bases, in that order; junction bases with no gene match: 16. This CDR3 has 18 residues. Germline V lookup: CDR1 SGHTA, CDR2 FQGNSA. The CDR3 spells CASSERQGDPFSHYGYTF. As DNA, the CDR3 is TGTGCCAGCAGCGAAAGACAGGGGGACCCCTTTTCTCACTATGGCTACACCTTC.

The chain uses TRBV7-9 and TRBJ1-5, with D unclear. There are 12 residues in the CDR3. V lost 1 base and J 5 bases, leaving 3 bases between the germline ends. CDR1 is SEHNR and CDR2 is FQNEAQ in the germline V gene (reference sequence). The DNA of the CDR3 is TGTGCCAGCAGCTTAGATTATCAGCCCCAGCATTTT. This encodes CASSLDYQPQHF.

V and J are TRBV30 and TRBJ1-5, with D perhaps TRBD1 (6 bases). CDR1 and CDR2 from the germline V gene are GTSNPN and SVGIG (reference sequence). Trimming pared 4 bases from V and 4 bases from J, leaving 20 bases between. This CDR3 region has 16 residues. The CDR3 here is CAWTPGGGPVNQPQHF. The CDR3 DNA sequence: TGTGCCTGGACCCCCGGGGGGGGGCCAGTTAATCAGCCCCAGCATTTT.

This clone was seen just once. The V gene is TRBV6-1, the J gene TRBJ2-7; D gene unclear. The V end was cut by 2 bases, the J end by 1 base, with 12 bases between. Per the germline V gene, CDR1 is MNHNS and CDR2 is SASEGT. This CDR3 has 15 residues. The CDR3 here is CASSEKVVTSYEQYF. The CDR3 DNA sequence: TGTGCCAGCAGTGAAAAGGTAGTTACTTCCTACGAGCAGTACTTC.

The V and J genes are TRBV25-1 and TRBJ2-5, with a possible D match to TRBD1 (5 bases). CDR3 size: 13 residues. The V end lost 3 bases, the J end lost 6 bases, and 11 bases lay between the germline ends. CDR1 is MGHDK and CDR2 is SYGVNS in the germline V gene. The CDR3 sequence: CASSDWGGQTQYF. CDR3 nucleotide sequence: TGTGCCAGCAGTGACTGGGGCGGACAGACCCAGTACTTC.

The chain recombines TRBV28 with TRBJ2-1; D uncertain. This CDR3 spans 11 amino acids. Germline CDR1 reads MDHEN; CDR2 reads SYDVKM. Trimming stripped 5 bases from V and 8 bases from J, with 7 bases between. Written as DNA, the CDR3 is TGTGCCAGCAGTCCTCTCCATGAGCAGTTCTTC. It translates to CASSPLHEQFF. The entire variable domain, with the rest obtained from reference TRBV28 and TRBJ2-1, is as follows: DVKVTQSSRYLVKRTGEKVFLECVQDMDHENMFWYRQDPGLGLRLIYFSYDVKMKEKGDIPEGYSVSREKKERFSLILESASTNQTSMYLCASSPLHEQFFGPGTRLTVL.

The DNA of the CDR3 is TGTGCCAGCTCACCAAGGGTGGACAGGGCCTCCACTGCAACTAATGAAAAACTGTTTTTT. Protein sequence: CASSPRVDRASTATNEKLFF. The rearrangement uses TRBV18 and TRBJ1-4; 8 bases are shared with TRBD1. CDR3 size: 20 residues. The V gene's germline CDR1 is KGHSH and CDR2 LQKENI. Unmatched junction bases numbered 14, after V lost 2 bases and J lost 0 bases.

V is TRBV28 and J is TRBJ2-1; 7 bases are shared with TRBD2. Germline V gene lookup returns CDR1 MDHEN and CDR2 SYDVKM. V lost 5 bases to trimming and J lost 0 bases; unmatched junction nucleotides: 7. CDR3 length: 16 residues. CDR3 loop: CASSPLAFSSYNEQFF. DNA for the CDR3: TGTGCCAGCAGTCCACTAGCGTTCAGCTCCTACAATGAGCAGTTCTTC.